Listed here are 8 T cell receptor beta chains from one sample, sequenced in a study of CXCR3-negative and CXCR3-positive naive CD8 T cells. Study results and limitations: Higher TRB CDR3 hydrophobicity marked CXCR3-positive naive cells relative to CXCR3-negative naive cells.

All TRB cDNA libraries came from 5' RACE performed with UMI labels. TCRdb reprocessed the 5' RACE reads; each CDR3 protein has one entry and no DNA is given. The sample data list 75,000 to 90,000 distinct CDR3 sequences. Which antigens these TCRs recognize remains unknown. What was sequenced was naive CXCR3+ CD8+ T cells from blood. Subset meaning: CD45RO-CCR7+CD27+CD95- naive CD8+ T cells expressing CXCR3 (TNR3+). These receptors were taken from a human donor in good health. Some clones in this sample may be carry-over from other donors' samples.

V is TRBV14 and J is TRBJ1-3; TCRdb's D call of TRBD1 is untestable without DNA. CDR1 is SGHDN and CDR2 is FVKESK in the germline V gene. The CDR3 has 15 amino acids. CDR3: CASSQELTGRNTIYF.

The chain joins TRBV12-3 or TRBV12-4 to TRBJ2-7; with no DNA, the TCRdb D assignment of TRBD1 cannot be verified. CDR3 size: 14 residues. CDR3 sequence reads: CASSLQGASYEQYF.

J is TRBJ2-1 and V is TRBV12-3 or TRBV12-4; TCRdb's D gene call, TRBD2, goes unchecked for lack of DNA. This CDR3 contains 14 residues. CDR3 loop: CASSAGGLYNEQFF.

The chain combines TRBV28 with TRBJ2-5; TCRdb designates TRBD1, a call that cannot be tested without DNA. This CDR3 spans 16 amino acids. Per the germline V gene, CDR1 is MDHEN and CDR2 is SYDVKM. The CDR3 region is CASTADRDRGGETQYF.

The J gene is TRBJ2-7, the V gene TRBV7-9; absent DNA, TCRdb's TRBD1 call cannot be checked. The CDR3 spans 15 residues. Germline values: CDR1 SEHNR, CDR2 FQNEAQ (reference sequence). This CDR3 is CASSSEGQGTYEQYF.

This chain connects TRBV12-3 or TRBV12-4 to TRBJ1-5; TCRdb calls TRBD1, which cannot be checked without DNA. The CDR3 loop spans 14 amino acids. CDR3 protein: CASAEGASNQPQHF.

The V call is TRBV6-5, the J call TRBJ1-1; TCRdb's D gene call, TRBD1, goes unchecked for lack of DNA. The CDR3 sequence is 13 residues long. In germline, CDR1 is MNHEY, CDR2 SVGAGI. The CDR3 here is CASSYSALTEAFF.

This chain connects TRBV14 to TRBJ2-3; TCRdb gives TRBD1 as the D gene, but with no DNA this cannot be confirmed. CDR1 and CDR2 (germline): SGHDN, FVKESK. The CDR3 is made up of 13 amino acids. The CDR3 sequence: CASSRRQTDTQYF.